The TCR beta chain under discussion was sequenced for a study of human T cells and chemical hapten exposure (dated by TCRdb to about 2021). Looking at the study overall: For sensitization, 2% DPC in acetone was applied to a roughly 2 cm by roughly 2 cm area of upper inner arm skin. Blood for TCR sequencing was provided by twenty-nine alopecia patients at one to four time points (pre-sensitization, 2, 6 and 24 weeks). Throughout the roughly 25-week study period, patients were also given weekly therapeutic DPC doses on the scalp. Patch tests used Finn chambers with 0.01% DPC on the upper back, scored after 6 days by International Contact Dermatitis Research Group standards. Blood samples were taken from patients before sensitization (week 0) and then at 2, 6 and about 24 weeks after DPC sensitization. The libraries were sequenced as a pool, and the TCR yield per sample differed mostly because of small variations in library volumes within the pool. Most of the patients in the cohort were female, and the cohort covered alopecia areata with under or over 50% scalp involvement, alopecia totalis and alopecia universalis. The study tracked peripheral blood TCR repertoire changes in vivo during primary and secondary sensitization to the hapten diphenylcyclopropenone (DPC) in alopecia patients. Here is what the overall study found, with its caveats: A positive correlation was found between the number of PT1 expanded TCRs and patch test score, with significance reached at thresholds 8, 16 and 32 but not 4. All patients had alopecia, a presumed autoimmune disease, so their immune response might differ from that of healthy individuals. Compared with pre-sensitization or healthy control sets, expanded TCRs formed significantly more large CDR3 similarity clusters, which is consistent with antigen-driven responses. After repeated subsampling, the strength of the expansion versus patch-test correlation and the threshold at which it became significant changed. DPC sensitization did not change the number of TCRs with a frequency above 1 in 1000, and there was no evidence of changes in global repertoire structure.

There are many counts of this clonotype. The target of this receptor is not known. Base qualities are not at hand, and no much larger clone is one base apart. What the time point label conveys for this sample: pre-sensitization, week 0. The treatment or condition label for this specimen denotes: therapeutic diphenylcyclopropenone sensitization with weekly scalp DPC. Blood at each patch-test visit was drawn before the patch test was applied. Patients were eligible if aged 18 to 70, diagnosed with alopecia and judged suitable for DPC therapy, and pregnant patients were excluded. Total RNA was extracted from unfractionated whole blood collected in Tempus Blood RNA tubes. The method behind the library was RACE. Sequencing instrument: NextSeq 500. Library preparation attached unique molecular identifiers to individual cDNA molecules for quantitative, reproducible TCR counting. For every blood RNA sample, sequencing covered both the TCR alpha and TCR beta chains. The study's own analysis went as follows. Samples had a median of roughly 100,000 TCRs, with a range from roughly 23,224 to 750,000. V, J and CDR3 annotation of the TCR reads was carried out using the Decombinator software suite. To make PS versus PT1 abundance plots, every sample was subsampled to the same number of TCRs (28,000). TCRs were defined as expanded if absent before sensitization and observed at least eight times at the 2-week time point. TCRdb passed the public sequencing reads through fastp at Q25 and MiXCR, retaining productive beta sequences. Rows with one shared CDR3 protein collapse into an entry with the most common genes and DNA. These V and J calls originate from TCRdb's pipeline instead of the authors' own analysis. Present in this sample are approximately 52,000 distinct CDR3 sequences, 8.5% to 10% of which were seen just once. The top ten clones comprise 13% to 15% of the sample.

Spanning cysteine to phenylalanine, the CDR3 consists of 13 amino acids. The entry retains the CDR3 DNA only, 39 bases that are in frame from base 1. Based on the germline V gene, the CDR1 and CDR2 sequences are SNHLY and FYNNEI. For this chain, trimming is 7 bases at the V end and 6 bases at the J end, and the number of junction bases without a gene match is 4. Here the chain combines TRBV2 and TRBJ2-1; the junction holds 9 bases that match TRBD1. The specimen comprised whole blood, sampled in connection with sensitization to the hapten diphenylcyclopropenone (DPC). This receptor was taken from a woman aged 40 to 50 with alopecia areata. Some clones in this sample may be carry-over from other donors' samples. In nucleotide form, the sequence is TGTGCCAGCACGGGACAGGGCGTCAATGAGCAGTTCTTC. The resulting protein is CASTGQGVNEQFF.